A selection of T cell receptor beta chains follows, all from one sample in a study of OX40 agonist ivuxolimab in advanced cancers. Produced via immunoSEQ multiplex PCR; TCRdb's table is partial and in-frame only. Of some 15,000 clones in the sample, roughly nine tenths were seen once. Specimen: CD4+ or CD8+ T cells sorted from blood, collected in a trial of the OX40 agonist ivuxolimab. The source of these receptors is an adult with an advanced solid tumor such as melanoma, head and neck, liver or kidney cancer. Each CDR3 is given with its conserved first and last residue. A D gene is named only where the DNA matches it firmly. Not every row has a clone size; where given, it reads once, few, many or a size class.

abundance: NA; v_gene: TRBV19; d_gene: NA; j_gene: TRBJ2-7; CDR3aa: CASSIGSSAYEQYF; CDR3nt: TGTGCCAGTAGTATCGGTTCGTCAGCCTACGAGCAGTACTTC
abundance: NA; v_gene: TRBV13; d_gene: NA; j_gene: TRBJ1-2; CDR3aa: CASSLRGLDGYTF; CDR3nt: TGTGCCAGCAGCTTGCGGGGGCTAGATGGCTACACCTTC
abundance: NA; v_gene: TRBV19; d_gene: NA; j_gene: TRBJ2-7; CDR3aa: CASSIRGFYEQYF; CDR3nt: TGTGCCAGTAGTATTCGCGGATTCTACGAGCAGTACTTC
abundance: once; v_gene: TRBV7-2; d_gene: NA; j_gene: TRBJ2-2; CDR3aa: CASTTFYTGELFF; CDR3nt: TGTGCCAGCACCACATTTTACACCGGGGAGCTGTTTTTT
abundance: NA; v_gene: TRBV10-1; d_gene: TRBD2; j_gene: TRBJ2-1; CDR3aa: CASSPGLAGEGSYNEQFF; CDR3nt: TGCGCCAGCAGCCCGGGACTAGCGGGAGAGGGGTCCTACAATGAGCAGTTCTTC
abundance: NA; v_gene: TRBV19; d_gene: NA; j_gene: TRBJ1-1; CDR3aa: CASSIAGPNTEAFF; CDR3nt: TGTGCCAGTAGTATAGCGGGGCCTAACACTGAAGCTTTCTTT
abundance: NA; v_gene: TRBV4-1; d_gene: NA; j_gene: TRBJ2-7; CDR3aa: CASSQGLGDPYEQYF; CDR3nt: TGCGCCAGCAGCCAAGGGTTAGGGGATCCCTACGAGCAGTACTTC
abundance: NA; v_gene: TRBV28; d_gene: NA; j_gene: TRBJ2-4; CDR3aa: CASRTTRGAKNIQYF; CDR3nt: TGTGCCAGCAGGACCACACGGGGAGCCAAAAACATTCAGTACTTC
abundance: NA; v_gene: TRBV6-1; d_gene: TRBD2; j_gene: TRBJ2-3; CDR3aa: CASKYLAGGADTQYF; CDR3nt: TGTGCCAGCAAGTACCTAGCGGGAGGCGCAGATACGCAGTATTTT
abundance: NA; v_gene: TRBV11-3; d_gene: TRBD2; j_gene: TRBJ2-7; CDR3aa: CASSLAGDYEQYF; CDR3nt: TGTGCCAGCAGCCTAGCGGGTGACTACGAGCAGTACTTC
abundance: NA; v_gene: TRBV19; d_gene: NA; j_gene: TRBJ1-5; CDR3aa: CASSVRDISNQPQHF; CDR3nt: TGTGCCAGTAGTGTTCGGGACATAAGCAATCAGCCCCAGCATTTT
abundance: once; v_gene: TRBV2; d_gene: TRBD2; j_gene: TRBJ2-3; CDR3aa: CASSGGEGQADTQYF; CDR3nt: TGTGCCAGCTCCGGGGGGGAGGGCCAAGCAGATACGCAGTATTTT
abundance: few; v_gene: TRBV5-6; d_gene: NA; j_gene: TRBJ2-7; CDR3aa: CASTEGDYEQYF; CDR3nt: TGTGCCAGCACGGAGGGCGACTACGAGCAGTACTTC
abundance: NA; v_gene: TRBV27; d_gene: NA; j_gene: TRBJ1-1; CDR3aa: CASSLTVENTEAFF; CDR3nt: TGTGCCAGCAGTTTAACAGTGGAGAACACTGAAGCTTTCTTT
abundance: NA; v_gene: TRBV19; d_gene: NA; j_gene: TRBJ1-1; CDR3aa: CASSADRNTEAFF; CDR3nt: TGTGCCAGTAGTGCGGACAGGAACACTGAAGCTTTCTTT
abundance: NA; v_gene: TRBV28; d_gene: TRBD2; j_gene: TRBJ2-1; CDR3aa: CASSLPPGLAGAVSYNEQFF; CDR3nt: TGTGCCAGCAGTTTACCGCCCGGACTAGCGGGAGCGGTCTCCTACAATGAGCAGTTCTTC
abundance: NA; v_gene: TRBV4-1; d_gene: NA; j_gene: TRBJ2-7; CDR3aa: CASSLDGTESYEQYF; CDR3nt: TGCGCCAGCAGCCTAGACGGGACGGAGTCCTACGAGCAGTACTTC
abundance: NA; v_gene: TRBV11-2; d_gene: TRBD2; j_gene: TRBJ2-7; CDR3aa: CASGRASLTYEQYF; CDR3nt: TGTGCCAGTGGGAGGGCTAGCCTTACCTACGAGCAGTACTTC
abundance: once; v_gene: TRBV25-1; d_gene: NA; j_gene: TRBJ2-7; CDR3aa: CASSEGGHLFYEQYF; CDR3nt: TGTGCCAGCAGTGAAGGAGGACACCTATTCTACGAGCAGTACTTC
abundance: NA; v_gene: TRBV30; d_gene: TRBD1; j_gene: TRBJ2-7; CDR3aa: CAWSLGTGDYEQYF; CDR3nt: TGTGCCTGGAGCCTCGGGACAGGGGACTACGAGCAGTACTTC
abundance: NA; v_gene: TRBV7-3; d_gene: NA; j_gene: TRBJ2-7; CDR3aa: CASSPGLSGEQYF; CDR3nt: TGTGCCAGCAGCCCTGGACTCTCGGGCGAGCAGTACTTC
abundance: NA; v_gene: TRBV5-1; d_gene: NA; j_gene: TRBJ2-7; CDR3aa: CASSGEGAVYEQYF; CDR3nt: TGCGCCAGCAGCGGGGAGGGGGCAGTCTACGAGCAGTACTTC
abundance: NA; v_gene: TRBV11-2; d_gene: NA; j_gene: TRBJ2-3; CDR3aa: CASRRTAPAGDTQYF; CDR3nt: TGTGCCAGCAGACGGACGGCTCCTGCTGGCGATACGCAGTATTTT
abundance: NA; v_gene: TRBV6-4; d_gene: NA; j_gene: TRBJ2-3; CDR3aa: CASSASGGTDTQYF; CDR3nt: TGTGCCAGCAGTGCGAGCGGAGGCACAGATACGCAGTATTTT
abundance: NA; v_gene: TRBV19; d_gene: NA; j_gene: TRBJ2-1; CDR3aa: CASSLRQALYNEQFF; CDR3nt: TGTGCCAGTAGTCTGCGACAGGCCTTATACAATGAGCAGTTCTTC
abundance: NA; v_gene: TRBV5-6; d_gene: NA; j_gene: TRBJ2-1; CDR3aa: CASSVQPAYNEQFF; CDR3nt: TGTGCCAGCAGCGTGCAGCCAGCCTACAATGAGCAGTTCTTC
abundance: NA; v_gene: TRBV5-6; d_gene: NA; j_gene: TRBJ1-1; CDR3aa: CASSLAGGFGTEAFF; CDR3nt: TGTGCCAGCAGCTTGGCCGGGGGGTTCGGCACTGAAGCTTTCTTT
abundance: NA; v_gene: TRBV11-2; d_gene: NA; j_gene: TRBJ2-6; CDR3aa: CATGHPSSGANVLTF; CDR3nt: TGTGCCACCGGACACCCAAGCTCTGGGGCCAACGTCCTGACTTTC
abundance: NA; v_gene: TRBV6-5; d_gene: NA; j_gene: TRBJ2-7; CDR3aa: CASSWAESYEQYF; CDR3nt: TGTGCCAGCAGTTGGGCGGAGTCCTACGAGCAGTACTTC
abundance: NA; v_gene: TRBV5-6; d_gene: NA; j_gene: TRBJ2-1; CDR3aa: CASSWGYNEQFF; CDR3nt: TGTGCCAGCAGCTGGGGGTACAATGAGCAGTTCTTC
abundance: NA; v_gene: TRBV12-5; d_gene: NA; j_gene: TRBJ2-5; CDR3aa: CASGPTVAWETQYF; CDR3nt: TGTGCTAGTGGCCCCACGGTGGCCTGGGAGACCCAGTACTTC
abundance: NA; v_gene: TRBV28; d_gene: TRBD2; j_gene: TRBJ2-5; CDR3aa: CASSLELAGEETQYF; CDR3nt: TGTGCCAGCAGTTTAGAGCTAGCGGGGGAAGAGACCCAGTACTTC
abundance: NA; v_gene: TRBV10-1; d_gene: NA; j_gene: TRBJ2-2; CDR3aa: CASSETGAGNTGELFF; CDR3nt: TGCGCCAGCAGTGAGACGGGAGCGGGGAACACCGGGGAGCTGTTTTTT
abundance: NA; v_gene: TRBV30; d_gene: TRBD1; j_gene: TRBJ1-1; CDR3aa: CAWSDRGSNTEAFF; CDR3nt: TGTGCCTGGAGTGACAGGGGAAGCAACACTGAAGCTTTCTTT
abundance: once; v_gene: TRBV7-8; d_gene: TRBD1; j_gene: TRBJ1-1; CDR3aa: CASSTTGGNTEAFF; CDR3nt: TGTGCCAGCAGCACAACAGGGGGCAACACTGAAGCTTTCTTT
abundance: NA; v_gene: TRBV9; d_gene: TRBD1; j_gene: TRBJ1-2; CDR3aa: CASSAGSGTGRGCTF; CDR3nt: TGTGCCAGCAGCGCGGGTTCCGGGACAGGGAGAGGGTGCACCTTC
abundance: NA; v_gene: TRBV7-3; d_gene: TRBD1; j_gene: TRBJ2-7; CDR3aa: CASSLTSGQGYEQYF; CDR3nt: TGTGCCAGCAGCTTAACGTCGGGACAGGGCTACGAGCAGTACTTC
abundance: NA; v_gene: TRBV27; d_gene: NA; j_gene: TRBJ2-7; CDR3aa: CASKRTDYEQYF; CDR3nt: TGTGCCAGCAAGCGGACCGACTACGAGCAGTACTTC
abundance: NA; v_gene: TRBV19; d_gene: NA; j_gene: TRBJ2-7; CDR3aa: CASSIEGGEQYF; CDR3nt: TGTGCCAGTAGTATTGAAGGGGGCGAGCAGTACTTC
abundance: NA; v_gene: TRBV11-2; d_gene: NA; j_gene: TRBJ2-5; CDR3aa: CASSLSSRDQETQYF; CDR3nt: TGTGCCAGCAGCTTATCTTCCAGGGACCAAGAGACCCAGTACTTC
abundance: NA; v_gene: TRBV19; d_gene: TRBD2; j_gene: TRBJ2-3; CDR3aa: CASNGLVTDTQYF; CDR3nt: TGTGCCAGTAACGGACTAGTGACAGATACGCAGTATTTT
abundance: NA; v_gene: TRBV9; d_gene: NA; j_gene: TRBJ2-7; CDR3aa: CASSFQGRSLVVDEQYF; CDR3nt: TGTGCCAGCAGCTTCCAAGGCCGAAGCTTGGTTGTCGACGAGCAGTACTTC
abundance: NA; v_gene: TRBV28; d_gene: TRBD2; j_gene: TRBJ2-3; CDR3aa: CASSPVAGSSTDTQYF; CDR3nt: TGTGCCAGCAGTCCTGTAGCGGGGTCTAGCACAGATACGCAGTATTTT
abundance: NA; v_gene: TRBV11-2; d_gene: TRBD1; j_gene: TRBJ1-2; CDR3aa: CASEGTGEKYGYTF; CDR3nt: TGTGCCAGCGAAGGGACAGGGGAAAAATATGGCTACACCTTC
abundance: NA; v_gene: TRBV28; d_gene: NA; j_gene: TRBJ2-7; CDR3aa: CASSPAQIGHEQYF; CDR3nt: TGTGCCAGCAGTCCCGCCCAGATAGGACACGAGCAGTACTTC
abundance: medium-sized; v_gene: TRBV7-8; d_gene: TRBD1; j_gene: TRBJ2-1; CDR3aa: CASSLARTGGIEQFF; CDR3nt: TGTGCCAGCAGCTTAGCCCGGACAGGGGGCATTGAGCAGTTCTTC
abundance: few; v_gene: TRBV19; d_gene: TRBD1; j_gene: TRBJ2-4; CDR3aa: CASSIDLEGYRGLEAKNIQYF; CDR3nt: TGTGCCAGTAGTATAGATCTTGAAGGGTACAGGGGGCTCGAGGCCAAAAACATTCAGTACTTC
abundance: NA; v_gene: TRBV2; d_gene: NA; j_gene: TRBJ1-2; CDR3aa: CASSGTENYGYTF; CDR3nt: TGTGCCAGCAGTGGGACTGAGAACTATGGCTACACCTTC
abundance: NA; v_gene: TRBV7-8; d_gene: TRBD2; j_gene: TRBJ2-3; CDR3aa: CASSLVGLAGGTDTQYF; CDR3nt: TGTGCCAGCAGCTTAGTGGGGCTAGCGGGAGGCACAGATACGCAGTATTTT
abundance: NA; v_gene: TRBV27; d_gene: NA; j_gene: TRBJ2-7; CDR3aa: CASSFGGSSYEQYF; CDR3nt: TGTGCCAGCAGTTTTGGCGGTAGTTCCTACGAGCAGTACTTC
abundance: NA; v_gene: TRBV6-6; d_gene: NA; j_gene: TRBJ2-5; CDR3aa: CASSYGTPYAETQYF; CDR3nt: TGTGCCAGCAGTTACGGGACGCCCTACGCGGAGACCCAGTACTTC
abundance: NA; v_gene: TRBV27; d_gene: NA; j_gene: TRBJ2-1; CDR3aa: CASSPGLLNEQFF; CDR3nt: TGTGCCAGCAGTCCGGGACTTCTCAATGAGCAGTTCTTC
abundance: NA; v_gene: TRBV27; d_gene: NA; j_gene: TRBJ1-5; CDR3aa: CASSLQGDQPQHF; CDR3nt: TGTGCCAGCAGTTTACAGGGAGATCAGCCCCAGCATTTT
abundance: NA; v_gene: TRBV7-9; d_gene: NA; j_gene: TRBJ1-6; CDR3aa: CASSSTVSSYNSPLHF; CDR3nt: TGTGCCAGCAGCTCGACAGTCAGCTCCTATAATTCACCCCTCCACTTT
abundance: NA; v_gene: TRBV29-1; d_gene: TRBD2; j_gene: TRBJ2-1; CDR3aa: CSVRAGSYNEQFF; CDR3nt: TGCAGCGTCCGAGCGGGATCCTACAATGAGCAGTTCTTC
abundance: NA; v_gene: TRBV6-5; d_gene: NA; j_gene: TRBJ1-3; CDR3aa: CASSYLGASGNTIYF; CDR3nt: TGTGCCAGCAGTTACCTGGGGGCGAGTGGAAACACCATATATTTT